These 15 T cell receptor beta chains share one sample of origin, sequenced in a study of identical twins. TCRdb used MiXCR to reprocess the 5' RACE reads, holding one entry per CDR3 protein. Of about 1.7 million distinct CDR3 sequences listed, more than 30% are singletons. The sequencing input was cord blood. The receptors were sampled from a newborn girl in good health.

The rearrangement joins TRBV6-1 to TRBJ2-3; a possible D gene is TRBD1 (5 bases). Trimming took off 0 bases at V and 4 bases at J, with 11 bases between the two ends. Germline values: CDR1 MNHNS, CDR2 SASEGT. This CDR3 is built from 15 residues. CDR3 residues: CASSEAAIRADTQYF. Here the CDR3 DNA reads TGTGCCAGCAGTGAAGCCGCGATCAGGGCAGATACGCAGTATTTT.

This rearrangement joins TRBV20-1 to TRBJ2-2; 8 bases match TRBD2. Germline-derived CDR1 and CDR2 are DFQATT and SNEGSKA (reference sequence). The CDR3 spans 17 residues. Germline trimming cut 2 bases from V and 1 base from J; bases unmatched to any gene: 9. The DNA of the CDR3 is TGCAGTGCTAGACCGGGGGGGGGCAATTGGAACACCGGGGAGCTGTTTTTT. This sequence encodes CSARPGGGNWNTGELFF.

The chain is built from TRBV28 and TRBJ1-5, with a tentative D call TRBD1 (5 bases). CDR3 length: 14 amino acids. With 7 bases removed from V and 4 bases from J, the gap between germline ends came to 14 bases. CDR1 and CDR2 (germline): MDHEN, SYDVKM. CDR3 nucleotides: TGTGCCAGCAAGCTGTCGGCAGGGAATCAGCCCCAGCATTTT. This gives the protein CASKLSAGNQPQHF.

This clonotype came up a few times. The chain combines TRBV6-1 with TRBJ2-7, with D hard to call. The CDR3 length is 17 residues. The germline V gene encodes CDR1 MNHNS and CDR2 SASEGT. Deletions cut 9 bases from V and 3 bases from J, with 27 bases between. CDR3 residues: CASTALSSWPVIYEQYF. As DNA, the CDR3 is TGTGCCAGTACGGCCTTATCATCGTGGCCCGTAATCTACGAGCAGTACTTC.

The table lists this clonotype with a few counts. The J gene is TRBJ1-1, the V gene TRBV10-3; D remains ambiguous. The CDR3 loop spans 12 amino acids. From germline, CDR1 is ENHRY and CDR2 SYGVKD. Trimming pared 6 bases from V and 1 base from J, leaving 6 bases between. In nucleotides, the CDR3 is TGTGCCATCAGGTCGGGGAACACTGAAGCTTTCTTT. This translates into CAIRSGNTEAFF.

The table lists this clonotype with many counts. V and J are TRBV7-9 and TRBJ2-7; D is unclear. The CDR3 spans 12 residues. Germline-derived CDR1 and CDR2 are SEHNR and FQNEAQ (reference sequence). Between the trimmed V and J ends, which lost 1 base and 5 bases, there was a span of 6 bases. The chain's CDR3 is CASSLDFHEQYF. In DNA, the CDR3 is TGTGCCAGCAGCTTAGATTTCCACGAGCAGTACTTC.

This chain joins TRBV4-2 and TRBJ1-1; 8 nucleotides match TRBD1. CDR3 size: 16 residues. Germline V gives CDR1 LGHNA, CDR2 YNFKEQ. V trimming: 0 bases; J trimming: 1 base; junction bases outside the gene matches: 4. This CDR3 reads CASSQDPGTGNTEAFF. Here the CDR3 DNA reads TGTGCCAGCAGCCAAGATCCCGGGACAGGGAACACTGAAGCTTTCTTT.

This clonotype was seen only a few times. The rearrangement uses TRBV6-6 and TRBJ2-5, with 8 bases matching TRBD1. Trimming cost V 5 bases and J 3 bases; bases outside gene matches: 5. Germline V gene data show CDR1 as MNHNY and CDR2 as SVGAGI (reference sequence). This CDR3 has 14 residues. As DNA, the CDR3 is TGTGCCAGCAGTCCGATGACAGGGGAAGAGACCCAGTACTTC. It yields the protein CASSPMTGEETQYF.

The gene calls are TRBV7-9 and TRBJ1-5; 8 nucleotides align to TRBD1. Trimming took 5 bases from V and 8 from J; bases not matched to a gene: 11. CDR1 and CDR2 (germline): SEHNR, FQNEAQ (reference sequence). The CDR3 runs to 15 residues. CDR3 residues: CASSMGTGIREPQHF. DNA for the CDR3: TGTGCCAGCAGCATGGGGACAGGTATTAGGGAGCCCCAGCATTTT.

This clonotype was seen a single time. The V and J genes are TRBV7-6 and TRBJ2-1; 14 nucleotides match TRBD2. J gave up 2 bases and V 5 bases, and 8 bases lay outside the gene matches. This CDR3 comprises 18 residues. Germline assignment: CDR1 SGHVS and CDR2 FNYEAQ. The DNA for the CDR3 is TGTGCCAGCAGCCCCGGGACTAGCGGGAGATTTCCCTACAATGAGCAGTTCTTC. It encodes CASSPGTSGRFPYNEQFF.

The CDR3 DNA reads TGTGCCAGCAGCCTAAACGGACAGGGCACCTCCTTCGGCTACACCTTC. Translation gives CASSLNGQGTSFGYTF. This chain connects TRBV7-2 to TRBJ1-2, with 8 bases that match TRBD1. CDR3 length: 16 residues. In germline, CDR1 is SGHTA, CDR2 FQGNSA. Trimming at V came to 5 bases and at J to 8 bases, leaving 16 bases not matched to a gene.

The rearrangement joins TRBV2 to TRBJ2-1; D may be TRBD2 (5 bases). The CDR3 consists of 14 residues. Per germline, CDR1 SNHLY and CDR2 FYNNEI. The germline V and J ends were trimmed by 8 bases and 0 bases, with 11 bases remaining between them. Written as DNA, the CDR3 is TGTGCCAGCGGCCCTGGGAGCTCCTACAATGAGCAGTTCTTC. This sequence encodes CASGPGSSYNEQFF.

There are a few counts of this clonotype. The CDR3, as DNA: TGTGCCAGCAGTTTTTCCGCCTACAATGAGCAGTTCTTC. As protein: CASSFSAYNEQFF. J is TRBJ2-1 and V is TRBV12-3 or TRBV12-4; D is ambiguous. CDR3 size: 13 residues. V was cut by 3 bases and J by 2 bases, with 5 bases left in between.

The V call is TRBV12-3 or TRBV12-4, the J call TRBJ1-2, with D uncertain. The CDR3 has 12 amino acids. The V and J ends lost 6 bases and 7 bases respectively, with 12 bases between them. CDR3 sequence: CASSFGPSGYTF. CDR3 nucleotide sequence: TGTGCCAGCAGCTTCGGGCCAAGTGGCTACACCTTC.

The gene calls are TRBV2 and TRBJ1-2, with D possibly TRBD1 on 5 matching bases. The CDR3 loop spans 12 amino acids. The germline gives CDR1 SNHLY, CDR2 FYNNEI. V was pared by 4 bases and J by 5 bases, with 8 bases between. CDR3 in amino acids: CASSGDEYGYTF. DNA of the CDR3: TGTGCCAGCAGTGGGGACGAATATGGCTACACCTTC.